This passage covers 9 T cell receptor beta chains from one sample sequenced in a study of T-cell memory formation after mild COVID-19. TCRdb fed the 5' RACE reads into MiXCR, producing one record per CDR3 protein. The profile covers some 410,000 distinct CDR3 sequences, with 20% to 30% appearing a single time and about an eighth taken by the ten largest. The material sequenced was PBMCs or a T cell subset sorted from them (not recorded which). The receptors come from an adult woman who had mild COVID-19 (a few samples of this study predate the infection). Cell type and time point are not known.

In regard to this clonotype: A junction boundary mismatches the germline segment, possibly from a read error. The rearrangement links TRBV9 to TRBJ2-1; weak D call: TRBD1 (6 bases). The CDR3 contains 17 residues. Germline V lookup: CDR1 SGDLS, CDR2 YYNGEE. The CDR3 region has the DNA TGTGCCAGCAGCGTACTAGCAGGAGGCCGGGGCAGGGGATTTATGGTCTTC. Translation: CASSVLAGGRGRGFMVF. The full variable domain, its missing parts supplied by reference TRBV9 and TRBJ2-1, is DSGVTQTPKHLITATGQRVTLRCSPRSGDLSVYWYQQSLDQGLQFLIQYYNGEERAKGNILERFSAQQFPDLHSELNLSSLELGDSALYFCASSVLAGGRGRGFMVFGPGTRLTVL.

The genes are TRBV7-9 and TRBJ2-7; D perhaps matches TRBD1 (6 bases). Germline values: CDR1 SEHNR, CDR2 FQNEAQ (reference sequence). The CDR3 runs 12 residues. Trimming removed 1 base at V and 12 bases at J, with 13 bases between. The CDR3 sequence is CASSLGDRDTYF. The CDR3 DNA sequence: TGTGCCAGCAGCTTAGGGGACCGGGACACGTACTTC.

The chain couples TRBV29-1 to TRBJ1-4, with D possibly being TRBD1 (5 bases). Per the germline V gene, CDR1 is SQVTM and CDR2 is ANQGSEA. Trimming shortened V by 0 bases and J by 11 bases, and 16 bases separated the two germline ends. This CDR3 is built from 14 residues. For the CDR3, the DNA is TGCAGCGTTGAAGATCGGGCAGGGTTGGGGAAACTGTTTTTT. It encodes CSVEDRAGLGKLFF.

J is TRBJ2-7 and V is TRBV7-2; D is unresolved. CDR3 length equals 15 residues. V was trimmed by 0 bases and J by 4 bases, leaving 13 bases between them. Germline V lookup: CDR1 SGHTA, CDR2 FQGNSA. CDR3 coding DNA: TGTGCCAGCAGCTTAGCCTCGGCCCTTTATTACGAGCAGTACTTC. Amino acids: CASSLASALYYEQYF.

The chain is built from TRBV4-1 and TRBJ2-7; tentative D call: TRBD2 (6 bases). V shed 1 base and J shed 3 bases, with 13 bases lying between them. Germline values: CDR1 MGHRA, CDR2 YSYEKL. The CDR3 is 15 residues long. The CDR3 nucleotides are TGCGCCAGCAGCCAAGTGGTCTACGGGAGCTACGAGCAGTACTTC. Encoded protein: CASSQVVYGSYEQYF.

V is TRBV5-6 and J is TRBJ1-1, with D perhaps matching TRBD1 (6 bases). Trimming removed 0 bases at V and 4 bases at J, with 16 bases between. The germline CDR1 and CDR2 sequences are SGHDT and YYEEEE. The CDR3 covers 16 residues. CDR3 sequence (DNA): TGTGCCAGCAGCTTGGCGTGGGGGGCTCGAAGCACTGAAGCTTTCTTT. Translated: CASSLAWGARSTEAFF.

The rearrangement joins TRBV5-6 to TRBJ2-3, with D unclear. The V and J ends lost 3 bases and 7 bases respectively, with 15 bases between them. Germline CDR1 SGHDT, CDR2 YYEEEE. This CDR3 contains 14 residues. The CDR3 spells CASSSRANHNTQYF. The CDR3 DNA reads TGTGCCAGCAGCTCCCGGGCCAACCATAATACGCAGTATTTT. The full variable domain, in which reference TRBV5-6 and TRBJ2-3 provide the parts outside the CDR3, is DAGVTQSPTHLIKTRGQQVTLRCSPKSGHDTVSWYQQALGQGPQFIFQYYEEEERQRGNFPDRFSGHQFPNYSSELNVNALLLGDSALYLCASSSRANHNTQYFGPGTRLTVL.

A few counts support this clonotype. The gene calls are TRBV4-3 and TRBJ2-3; 12 bases are a match to TRBD1. The CDR3 is 17 residues long. Per the germline V gene, CDR1 is LGHNA and CDR2 is YSLEER. The J segment lost 1 base and the V segment lost 0 bases, leaving 2 bases of the junction unmatched. CDR3 protein: CASSQEGTGGGTDTQYF. CDR3 DNA sequence: TGCGCCAGCAGCCAAGAGGGGACAGGGGGCGGCACAGATACGCAGTATTTT.

The sample holds a few counts of this clonotype. This chain joins TRBV29-1 and TRBJ2-3; 8 nucleotides agree with TRBD1. The CDR3 runs to 13 residues. Germline lookup yields CDR1 SQVTM and CDR2 ANQGSEA. Trimming removed 4 bases from V and 4 bases from J; junction bases left unmatched: 4. CDR3 coding DNA: TGCAGCGTTGGAGACAGGGGCCCAGATACGCAGTATTTT. Amino acid sequence: CSVGDRGPDTQYF.